One and the same sample provided the 25 T cell receptor beta chains below, sequenced in a study of blood T cells in healthy people across ages. Then a second PCR, running roughly 7 to 11 cycles, was carried out with a sample-barcoded 5' primer and a J-beta primer mix. TCRdb reprocessed the 5' RACE reads with MiXCR, giving one entry per CDR3 protein. Of more than 500,000 distinct CDR3 sequences detected, 25% to 30% appear once; the ten largest clones hold approximately 17%. The sample consisted of blood. These TCRs come from a woman aged 70-85 years in good health.

This clonotype showed up just a few times. The rearrangement links TRBV6-2 or TRBV6-3 to TRBJ1-1; D possibly corresponds to TRBD1 (5 bases). The V gene lost 2 bases and the J gene lost 2 bases, with 9 bases spanning the gap. There are 14 residues in the CDR3. Germline assignment: CDR1 MNHEY and CDR2 SVGEGT. CDR3 residues: CASSYDGGNTEAFF. The DNA for the CDR3 is TGTGCCAGCAGTTACGACGGGGGAAACACTGAAGCTTTCTTT.

In regard to this clonotype: One end of the junction is discordant with germline, which a read error may explain. The V gene is TRBV12-3 or TRBV12-4, the J gene TRBJ1-2; D is undetermined. This CDR3 spans 8 amino acids. The CDR3 region is CASSDVAF. Written as DNA, the CDR3 is TGTGCCAGCAGCGATGTGGCCTTC.

This chain connects TRBV12-3 or TRBV12-4 to TRBJ1-2; TRBD1 matches 8 bases. CDR3 length equals 16 residues. V lost 2 bases to trimming and J lost 6 bases; unmatched junction nucleotides: 11. This CDR3 is CASSLRGSGGGNGYTF. The CDR3 DNA reads TGTGCCAGCAGTTTAAGGGGTTCAGGGGGCGGGAATGGCTACACCTTC.

This clonotype was counted between two and nine times. The chain has TRBV30 and TRBJ2-1; a weak D match, TRBD1 (6 bases). The CDR3 contains 15 residues. Germline lookup yields CDR1 GTSNPN and CDR2 SVGIG (reference sequence). Trimming stripped 0 bases from V and 4 bases from J, with 13 bases between. The CDR3 DNA sequence: TGTGCCTGGAGTGTACAGGTGGGGGCATACAATGAGCAGTTCTTC. Amino acid sequence: CAWSVQVGAYNEQFF.

This chain uses TRBV20-1 with TRBJ2-1; the D gene could be TRBD1 or TRBD2 (6 bases each). CDR3 length: 13 amino acids. Between the trimmed V and J ends, which lost 7 bases and 8 bases, there was a span of 18 bases. Germline V gene sequence: CDR1 DFQATT, CDR2 SNEGSKA (reference sequence). The CDR3 sequence: CSVNRGPVHEQFF. The CDR3 DNA sequence: TGCAGTGTTAACCGGGGGCCCGTACATGAGCAGTTCTTC.

This chain's CDR3 is CASSLYPTSGATGELFF. In DNA, the CDR3 is TGCGCCAGCAGCTTGTATCCGACTAGCGGGGCCACCGGGGAGCTGTTTTTT. This rearrangement joins TRBV5-1 to TRBJ2-2; 11 nucleotides agree with TRBD2. The V gene end was trimmed by 1 base and the J gene end by 4 bases; junction bases not matched to a gene: 6. Germline V lookup: CDR1 SGHRS, CDR2 YFSETQ. The CDR3 loop spans 17 amino acids.

V gene TRBV18 combines with J gene TRBJ2-5; D possibly corresponds to TRBD2 (6 bases). Per germline, CDR1 KGHSH and CDR2 LQKENI. This CDR3 has 15 amino acids. V was shortened by 2 bases and J by 5 bases, with 15 bases between the two germline ends. CDR3: CASSPRRVLHETQYF. In nucleotides, the CDR3 is TGTGCCAGCTCACCAAGGAGGGTCCTACACGAGACCCAGTACTTC.

About this clonotype: Germline is not matched at one junction end, which may reflect a read error. J is TRBJ1-1 and V is TRBV20-1; D unresolved. The germline CDR1 and CDR2 sequences are DFQATT and SNEGSKA (reference sequence). The CDR3 runs 13 residues. In nucleotides, the CDR3 is TGCAGTGCTAGAGAAAAGTATCCTACTGGAGCTTTCTTT. This sequence encodes CSAREKYPTGAFF.

The V call is TRBV27, the J call TRBJ2-3; no definite D call. The CDR3 covers 13 residues. Germline values: CDR1 MNHEY, CDR2 SMNVEV (reference sequence). Trimming removed 3 bases from V and 2 bases from J, with 6 bases in between. The CDR3 nucleotides are TGTGCCAGCAGTTTTCTCAACACAGATACGCAGTATTTT. It encodes CASSFLNTDTQYF.

This clonotype was counted a few times. The chain combines TRBV25-1 with TRBJ2-4; D may correspond to TRBD1 or TRBD2 (6 bases each). The germline V and J ends were trimmed by 6 bases and 5 bases, with 11 bases remaining between them. CDR1 and CDR2 from the germline V gene are MGHDK and SYGVNS. The CDR3 loop spans 13 amino acids. The CDR3 sequence: CASSPEGENIQYF. The CDR3, as DNA: TGTGCCAGCAGCCCGGAGGGGGAAAACATTCAGTACTTC.

This clonotype was observed many times. This chain links TRBV13 with TRBJ2-5; D assignment may be TRBD1 or TRBD2 (5 bases each). Germline CDR1 reads PRHDT; CDR2 reads FYEKMQ (reference sequence). V was trimmed by 5 bases and J by 5 bases, leaving 12 bases between them. The CDR3 has 13 amino acids. The CDR3 region has the DNA TGTGCCAGCAGCCCCAGAGGGACGGAGACCCAGTACTTC. Translated: CASSPRGTETQYF.

CDR3 amino acids: CATSRDPSPGNTIYF. CDR3 coding DNA: TGTGCCACCAGCAGAGACCCCTCGCCAGGAAACACCATATATTTT. The chain carries TRBV15 and TRBJ1-3; D unclear. CDR1 and CDR2 from the germline V gene are LNHNV and YYDKDF (reference sequence). V was trimmed by 0 bases and J by 4 bases, leaving 10 bases between them. The CDR3 runs 15 residues.

This clonotype was observed a handful of times. The chain links TRBV6-2 or TRBV6-3 to TRBJ2-3; perhaps TRBD1 as D (5 bases). V shed 2 bases and J shed 2 bases, with 14 bases lying between them. The CDR3 is made up of 16 amino acids. Germline V CDR1 and CDR2: MNHEY, SVGEGT. The DNA of the CDR3 is TGTGCCAGCAGTTACAGGACAACTACCGTCACAGATACGCAGTATTTT. Translation gives CASSYRTTTVTDTQYF.

This clonotype has only a few counts. V gene TRBV14 combines with J gene TRBJ2-5, with no clear D. This CDR3 comprises 11 residues. Germline CDR1 reads SGHDN; CDR2 reads FVKESK. The V and J ends lost 5 bases and 4 bases respectively, with 5 bases between them. CDR3 DNA: TGTGCCAGCAGCGTCGCAGAGACCCAGTACTTC. Protein product: CASSVAETQYF.

This clonotype has a handful of counts. The genes are TRBV9 and TRBJ2-5; a weak D match, TRBD2 (5 bases). Germline V gene lookup returns CDR1 SGDLS and CDR2 YYNGEE. This CDR3 is 14 amino acids long. V gave up 1 base and J gave up 4 bases, with 11 bases separating them. The CDR3 DNA follows: TGTGCCAGCAGCGTAACGGGAACGGGAGAGACCCAGTACTTC. It yields the protein CASSVTGTGETQYF.

The V and J genes are TRBV6-2 or TRBV6-3 and TRBJ2-1; the match to TRBD2 covers 7 bases. Germline CDR1 MNHEY, CDR2 SVGEGT. This CDR3 comprises 15 residues. V gave up 8 bases and J gave up 4 bases; unmatched junction bases: 11. CDR3 amino acids: CASHPPSGVYNEQFF. The CDR3 DNA reads as TGTGCCAGCCACCCTCCTAGCGGCGTATACAATGAGCAGTTCTTC.

This clonotype has more than one count but fewer than ten. V gene TRBV4-2 combines with J gene TRBJ1-2; D call uncertain. The CDR3 extends over 15 amino acids. Germline loops: CDR1 LGHNA, CDR2 YNFKEQ. Trimming cost V 0 bases and J 6 bases, with 14 bases left between them. CDR3 sequence: CASSQDLSIPHGYTF. CDR3 bases: TGTGCCAGCAGCCAAGATTTGAGTATCCCCCATGGCTACACCTTC.

The chain employs TRBV5-1 and TRBJ1-2; 7 bases are a match to TRBD1. The germline gives CDR1 SGHRS, CDR2 YFSETQ. The trim removed 3 bases at V and 2 bases at J, leaving 4 bases unmatched. CDR3 length equals 14 residues. CDR3 coding DNA: TGCGCCAGCAGCTGGGGGGACAGAAACTATGGCTACACCTTC. Encoded protein: CASSWGDRNYGYTF.

The chain is built from TRBV7-2 and TRBJ1-1; D unclear. The V end was cut by 2 bases, the J end by 2 bases, with 6 bases between. This CDR3 has 13 residues. Germline values: CDR1 SGHTA, CDR2 FQGNSA. This CDR3 reads CASSLIRNTEAFF. The CDR3, as DNA: TGTGCCAGCAGCTTAATAAGAAACACTGAAGCTTTCTTT.

This clonotype appeared a few times. V usage is TRBV28 and J usage is TRBJ2-3; 8 positions agree with TRBD2. Looked up from germline, CDR1 is MDHEN and CDR2 is SYDVKM. J was trimmed by 0 bases and V by 2 bases; bases with no gene match: 10. The CDR3 runs to 18 residues. CDR3 coding DNA: TGTGCCAGCAGTTTACCAACCTACAGCGGGGGAAGCACAGATACGCAGTATTTT. Its translation is CASSLPTYSGGSTDTQYF.

The chain has TRBV11-2 and TRBJ2-5; unclear D gene. Germline loops: CDR1 SGHAT, CDR2 FQNNGV. Trimming cost V 8 bases and J 4 bases, with 14 bases left between them. CDR3 length equals 13 residues. CDR3 DNA: TGTGCCAGCTGCTCGTCGGACCGAGAGACCCAGTACTTC. The encoded protein is CASCSSDRETQYF.

Only a few counts were recorded for this clonotype. The rearrangement links TRBV27 to TRBJ1-1; TRBD1 aligns across 7 bases. V lost 3 bases and J lost 5; bases outside the gene matches: 6. CDR3 length equals 14 residues. Germline values: CDR1 MNHEY, CDR2 SMNVEV (reference sequence). For the CDR3, the DNA is TGTGCCAGCAGTTTTGGACAGGACTCGACTGAAGCTTTCTTT. Translating it yields CASSFGQDSTEAFF.

This clonotype has a handful of counts. This chain connects TRBV2 to TRBJ2-1; unclear D gene. This CDR3 region has 15 residues. Looked up from germline, CDR1 is SNHLY and CDR2 is FYNNEI. Trimming stripped 2 bases from V and 0 bases from J, with 8 bases between. CDR3 bases: TGTGCCAGCAGTGAAATGTCCCGCTCCTACAATGAGCAGTTCTTC. Translating it yields CASSEMSRSYNEQFF.

This clonotype has a handful of counts. V and J are TRBV29-1 and TRBJ1-2, with D unresolved. Germline CDR1 and CDR2: SQVTM and ANQGSEA. The CDR3 runs 12 residues. V was trimmed by 4 bases and J by 2 bases, leaving 8 bases between them. The CDR3 spells CSVARRNYGYTF. CDR3 in DNA: TGCAGCGTTGCGAGACGAAACTATGGCTACACCTTC.

This clonotype was detected a few times. This rearrangement joins TRBV10-3 to TRBJ2-3; D call uncertain. Trimming cost V 3 bases and J 0 bases, with 7 bases left between them. The V gene's germline CDR1 is ENHRY and CDR2 SYGVKD. This CDR3 has 14 residues. The CDR3 here is CAISEVRSTDTQYF. CDR3 coding DNA: TGTGCCATCAGTGAAGTGCGCAGCACAGATACGCAGTATTTT.